These 7 T cell receptor beta chains were sequenced from one sample in a study of a mutant IDH1 vaccine in newly diagnosed glioma. The antigens for these receptors are not known. The method was immunoSEQ multiplex PCR; TCRdb's version includes in-frame clones alone and lacks a portion of them. The repertoire holds 60,000 to 65,000 clones, around four fifths seen once, with about 4% in the top ten. The time point was: week 35, safety follow-up. Vaccinated patients received 300 ug of mutant IDH1 20-mer peptide per dose, with topical imiquimod. The source was PBMCs, collected from a glioma patient whose treatment included an IDH1 peptide vaccine. The receptors derive from a man aged 25 to 45 with glioma.

CDR3 sequence reads: CASSEVDRVGNIQYF. For the CDR3, the DNA is TGTGCCAGCAGTGAAGTGGACAGGGTAGGAAACATTCAGTACTTC. V gene TRBV2 combines with J gene TRBJ2-4; 8 bases are shared with TRBD1. The V and J ends lost 1 base and 6 bases, in that order; junction bases with no gene match: 5. Germline V CDR1 and CDR2: SNHLY, FYNNEI. The CDR3 contains 15 residues. Full variable domain (missing parts from reference TRBV2 and TRBJ2-4): EPEVTQTPSHQVTQMGQEVILRCVPISNHLYFYWYRQILGQKVEFLVSFYNNEISEKSEIFDDQFSVERPDGSNFTLKIRSTKLEDSAMYFCASSEVDRVGNIQYFGAGTRLSVL.

This clone was recorded only once. This sequence joins TRBV29-1 and TRBJ2-5; unclear D gene. V lost 3 bases, J lost 5 bases, and 10 bases lay in between. Germline loops: CDR1 SQVTM, CDR2 ANQGSEA. CDR3 length: 12 amino acids. The CDR3: CSVERLGETQYF. The CDR3 nucleotides are TGCAGCGTTGAGCGGCTAGGGGAGACCCAGTACTTC. Full variable domain (missing parts from reference TRBV29-1 and TRBJ2-5): SAVISQKPSRDICQRGTSLTIQCQVDSQVTMMFWYRQQPGQSLTLIATANQGSEATYESGFVIDKFPISRPNLTFSTLTVSNMSPEDSSIYLCSVERLGETQYFGPGTRLLVL.

J is TRBJ1-3 and V is TRBV15; D uncertain. CDR3 size: 12 residues. V was clipped by 5 bases and J by 3 bases, with 5 bases between them. From germline, CDR1 is LNHNV and CDR2 YYDKDF (reference sequence). CDR3 in DNA: TGTGCCACCAGCTTGAGTGGAAACACCATATATTTT. Amino acid sequence: CATSLSGNTIYF.

The rearrangement uses TRBV7-9 and TRBJ2-7, with 9 bases that match TRBD1. The V gene end was trimmed by 2 bases and the J gene end by 5 bases; junction bases not matched to a gene: 4. CDR3 size: 14 residues. Germline V gene data show CDR1 as SEHNR and CDR2 as FQNEAQ (reference sequence). Here the CDR3 reads CASSLTDRGHEQYF. The CDR3 DNA follows: TGTGCCAGCAGCTTAACGGACAGGGGCCACGAGCAGTACTTC.

This clone was seen a handful of times. The chain is built from TRBV6-4 and TRBJ1-1; the D gene is possibly TRBD1 (5 bases). Germline lookup yields CDR1 MRHNA and CDR2 SNTAGT. V lost 1 base, J lost 4 bases, and 10 bases lay in between. This CDR3 contains 14 residues. The CDR3 DNA reads as TGTGCCAGCAGTGACTGGTGGGGGGGCACTGAAGCTTTCTTT. Translation gives CASSDWWGGTEAFF.

J is TRBJ1-5 and V is TRBV2, with D maybe TRBD1 (5 bases). CDR1 and CDR2 (germline): SNHLY, FYNNEI. This CDR3 region has 15 residues. The germline V and J ends were trimmed by 5 bases and 6 bases, with 17 bases remaining between them. The chain's CDR3 is CASSLSREGGQPQHF. DNA of the CDR3: TGTGCCAGCAGTTTAAGCAGGGAAGGAGGTCAGCCCCAGCATTTT.

The rearrangement joins TRBV19 to TRBJ1-2; D uncertain. The CDR3 runs to 17 residues. Trimming cost V 3 bases and J 3 bases, with 20 bases left between them. Per the germline V gene, CDR1 is LNHDA and CDR2 is SQIVND (reference sequence). Here the CDR3 reads CASSIFLEGRNHYGYTF. CDR3 coding DNA: TGTGCCAGTAGTATTTTCTTGGAAGGGAGAAATCACTATGGCTACACCTTC.